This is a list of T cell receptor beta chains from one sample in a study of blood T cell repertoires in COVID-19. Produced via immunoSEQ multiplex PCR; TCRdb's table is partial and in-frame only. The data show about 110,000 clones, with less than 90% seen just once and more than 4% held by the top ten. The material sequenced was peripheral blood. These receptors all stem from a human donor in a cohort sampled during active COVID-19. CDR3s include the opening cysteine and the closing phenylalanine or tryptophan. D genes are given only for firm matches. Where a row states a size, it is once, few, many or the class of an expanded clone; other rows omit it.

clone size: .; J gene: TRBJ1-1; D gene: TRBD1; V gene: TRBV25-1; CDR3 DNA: TGTGCCAGCAGAGGACAGGGAGCCGGTTGGATGAACACTGAAGCTTTCTTT; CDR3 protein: CASRGQGAGWMNTEAFF
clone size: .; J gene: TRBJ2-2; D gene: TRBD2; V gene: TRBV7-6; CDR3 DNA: TGTGCCAGCAGCTTAGGGGCTAGCGGCTTCGCGAACACCGGGGAGCTGTTTTTT; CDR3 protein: CASSLGASGFANTGELFF
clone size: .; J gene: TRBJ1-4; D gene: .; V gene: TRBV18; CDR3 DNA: TGTGCCAGCTCACCACCGACGGCAGGGGTTAGGCAAAAACTGTTTTTT; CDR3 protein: CASSPPTAGVRQKLFF
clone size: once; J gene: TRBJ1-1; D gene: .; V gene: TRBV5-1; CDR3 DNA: TGCGCCAGCCTTCCCACGGGGGGCAGTTTGAGCACTGAAGCTTTCTTT; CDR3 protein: CASLPTGGSLSTEAFF
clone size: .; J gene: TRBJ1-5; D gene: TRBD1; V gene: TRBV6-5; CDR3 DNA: TGTGCCAGCAGAAGGGACAGTAATAGCAATCAGCCCCAGCATTTT; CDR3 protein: CASRRDSNSNQPQHF
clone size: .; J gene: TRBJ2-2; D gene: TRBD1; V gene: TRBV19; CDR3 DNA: TGTGCCAGTAGTAGGCAGGGGGTGTCAACGGGCACCGGGGAGCTGTTTTTT; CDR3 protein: CASSRQGVSTGTGELFF
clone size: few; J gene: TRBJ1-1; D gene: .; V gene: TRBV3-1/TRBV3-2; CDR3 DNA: TGTGCCAGCAGCCACCTGACAGCGAACACTGAAGCTTTCTTT; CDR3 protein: CASSHLTANTEAFF
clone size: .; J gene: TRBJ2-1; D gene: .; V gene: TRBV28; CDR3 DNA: TGTGCCAGCAGTTTCTTAAATGAGCAGTTCTTC; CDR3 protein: CASSFLNEQFF
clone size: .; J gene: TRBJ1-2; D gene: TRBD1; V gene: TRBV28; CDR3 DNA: TGTGCCAGCAGTTTAACCGCCCCGGGACAGGGTTATGGCTACACCTTC; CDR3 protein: CASSLTAPGQGYGYTF
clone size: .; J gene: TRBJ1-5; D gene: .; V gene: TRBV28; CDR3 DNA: TGTGCCAGCAGTCGGACAAATAGCAATCAGCCCCAGCATTTT; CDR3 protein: CASSRTNSNQPQHF
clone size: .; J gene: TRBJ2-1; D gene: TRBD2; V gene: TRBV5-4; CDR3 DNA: TGTGCCAGCAGCTTGGCGTCTAGCGGGAGCTACAATGAGCAGTTCTTC; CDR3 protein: CASSLASSGSYNEQFF
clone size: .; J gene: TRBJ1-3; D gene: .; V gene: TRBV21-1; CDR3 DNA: TGTGCCAGCAGCAAGGTCGTAAGTAGGGCGGACAGGGGGTCTGGAAACACCATATATTTT; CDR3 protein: CASSKVVSRADRGSGNTIYF
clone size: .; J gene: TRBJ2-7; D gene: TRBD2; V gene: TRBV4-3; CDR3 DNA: TGCGCCAGCAGCCAGGACACTAGCGGGAGCTGGGGTGGGGGCGAGCAGTACTTC; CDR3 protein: CASSQDTSGSWGGGEQYF
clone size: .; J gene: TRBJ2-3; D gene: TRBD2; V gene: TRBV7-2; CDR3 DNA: TGTGCCAGCAGCTTAGGGGGAGGGTTGCGAACAGATACGCAGTATTTT; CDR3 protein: CASSLGGGLRTDTQYF
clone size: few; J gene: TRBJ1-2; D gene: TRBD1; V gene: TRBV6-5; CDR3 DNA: TGTGCCAGCAGTCCCCGACAGGGGTCCTACTATGGCTACACCTTC; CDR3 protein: CASSPRQGSYYGYTF
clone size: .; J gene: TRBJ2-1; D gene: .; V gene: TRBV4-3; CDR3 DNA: TGCGCCAGCAGCCAAGATTTGGTCAGCGGGCGGGGAGAGCAGTTCTTC; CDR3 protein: CASSQDLVSGRGEQFF
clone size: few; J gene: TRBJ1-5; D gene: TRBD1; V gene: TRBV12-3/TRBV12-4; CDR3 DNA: TGTGCCAGCAGTGGACAACAGGGGGAGCCCCAGCATTTT; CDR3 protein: CASSGQQGEPQHF